Listed here are 30 T cell receptor beta chains from one sample, sequenced in a study of blood T cell repertoires in COVID-19. Clones were sequenced by immunoSEQ multiplex PCR, and TCRdb holds only the in-frame ones, with some missing. Of some 200,000 clones listed, approximately 80% were seen once; the top ten hold roughly 4.6%. The specimen was peripheral blood. These receptors came from a woman aged 55-70 years who had recovered from COVID-19.

The rearrangement uses TRBV2 and TRBJ2-7, with 7 bases lining up with TRBD1. V lost 6 bases, J lost 0 bases, and 5 bases stayed unmatched. The length of the CDR3 is 14 residues. Germline V gene lookup returns CDR1 SNHLY and CDR2 FYNNEI. As DNA, the CDR3 is TGTGCCAGCAGCTCGGACAGGAACTCCTACGAGCAGTACTTC. Protein sequence: CASSSDRNSYEQYF.

The chain joins TRBV29-1 to TRBJ2-5; TRBD1 matches 7 bases. The junction had 11 bases not matched to a gene; V was cut back by 7 bases and J by 3 bases. Germline lookup yields CDR1 SQVTM and CDR2 ANQGSEA. The CDR3 runs to 14 residues. The CDR3 nucleotides are TGCAGCGGCACAATTTGGACAGGAGAAGAGACCCAGTACTTC. This codes for CSGTIWTGEETQYF. Using reference TRBV29-1 and TRBJ2-5 for the parts outside the CDR3, the full variable domain is SAVISQKPSRDICQRGTSLTIQCQVDSQVTMMFWYRQQPGQSLTLIATANQGSEATYESGFVIDKFPISRPNLTFSTLTVSNMSPEDSSIYLCSGTIWTGEETQYFGPGTRLLVL.

The rearrangement joins TRBV2 to TRBJ1-1, with 8 positions matching TRBD1. The ends lost 7 bases at V and 7 bases at J; junction bases unmatched: 17. Germline CDR1 is SNHLY and CDR2 is FYNNEI. The CDR3 runs 16 residues. This CDR3 is CASNLGQGLTSVEAFF. The CDR3 coding sequence is TGTGCCAGCAACCTCGGACAGGGTTTAACTTCGGTTGAAGCTTTCTTT.

V and J are TRBV19 and TRBJ1-2, with 7 bases identical to TRBD1. CDR3 length: 16 amino acids. V shed 10 bases, J shed 0 bases, and the junction held 14 bases outside the gene matches. The germline CDR1 and CDR2 sequences are LNHDA and SQIVND (reference sequence). The CDR3 DNA is TGTGCCACCCGAGGGATAGGGGGCAACTCTAACTATGGCTACACCTTC. Its protein is CATRGIGGNSNYGYTF. Based on the CDR3 plus reference TRBV19 and TRBJ1-2, the full variable domain is DGGITQSPKYLFRKEGQNVTLSCEQNLNHDAMYWYRQDPGQGLRLIYYSQIVNDFQKGDIAEGYSVSREKKESFPLTVTSAQKNPTAFYLCATRGIGGNSNYGYTFGSGTRLTVV.

The chain joins TRBV9 to TRBJ1-4, with 8 bases identical to TRBD1. Germline CDR1 and CDR2: SGDLS and YYNGEE. Trimming at V came to 4 bases and at J to 7 bases, leaving 3 bases not matched to a gene. The CDR3 loop spans 13 amino acids. The DNA of the CDR3 is TGTGCCAGCAGCTCAGGGGGCAGTGAAAAACTGTTTTTT. It translates to CASSSGGSEKLFF.

About this clone itself: This sample also contains other DNA sequences that code for the same CDR3. CDR3 residues: CASSPDTNYGYTF. The CDR3 DNA is TGTGCCAGCTCCCCCGACACTAACTATGGCTACACCTTC. This chain uses TRBV18 with TRBJ1-2; D is unclear. Germline loops: CDR1 KGHSH, CDR2 LQKENI. This CDR3 contains 13 residues. V was shortened by 6 bases and J by 0 bases, with 8 bases between the two germline ends.

The gene calls are TRBV7-2 and TRBJ1-2; the D gene is possibly TRBD1 (6 bases). The germline V gene encodes CDR1 SGHTA and CDR2 FQGNSA. This CDR3 is 13 amino acids long. V dropped 11 bases and J dropped 8 bases, with 21 bases sitting between them. For the CDR3, the DNA is TGTGCCGGCTTAAACGGGGGGGCAGGAGGCTACACCTTC. Its protein is CAGLNGGAGGYTF.

The chain links TRBV3-1 (or the pseudogene TRBV3-2) to TRBJ2-1, with a possible D match to TRBD2 (5 bases). Germline-derived CDR1 and CDR2 are LGHDT and YNNKEL (reference sequence). Trimming removed 4 bases from V and 4 bases from J, with 8 bases in between. The CDR3 is 13 residues long. Here the CDR3 reads CASSLPGYNEQFF. In nucleotides, the CDR3 is TGTGCCAGCAGCCTCCCGGGGTACAATGAGCAGTTCTTC.

This rearrangement joins TRBV5-6 to TRBJ1-1; perhaps TRBD1 as D (5 bases). With 1 base removed from V and 8 bases from J, the gap between germline ends came to 15 bases. Germline lookup yields CDR1 SGHDT and CDR2 YYEEEE. This CDR3 has 14 amino acids. DNA for the CDR3: TGTGCCAGCAGCTTGATGCAGGGATACGCCGAAGCTTTCTTT. It specifies CASSLMQGYAEAFF. The variable domain in full, completed from reference TRBV5-6 and TRBJ1-1, reads DAGVTQSPTHLIKTRGQQVTLRCSPKSGHDTVSWYQQALGQGPQFIFQYYEEEERQRGNFPDRFSGHQFPNYSSELNVNALLLGDSALYLCASSLMQGYAEAFFGQGTRLTVV.

The chain employs TRBV18 and TRBJ2-3; 8 nucleotides line up with TRBD2. Germline trimming cut 6 bases from V and 1 base from J; bases unmatched to any gene: 9. CDR1 is KGHSH and CDR2 is LQKENI in the germline V gene. This CDR3 has 16 amino acids. The CDR3 sequence: CASSRAGADGTDTQYF. The CDR3 DNA is TGTGCCAGCTCTCGAGCGGGGGCGGATGGCACAGATACGCAGTATTTT.

The gene calls are TRBV11-3 and TRBJ2-1; 8 bases are a match to TRBD2. Germline loops: CDR1 SGHNT, CDR2 YENEEA. V was clipped by 5 bases and J by 1 base; unmatched bases: 4. The CDR3 totals 15 residues. CDR3 sequence: CASSQAGESYNEQFF. In DNA form, the CDR3 reads TGTGCCAGCAGCCAAGCGGGGGAGTCCTACAATGAGCAGTTCTTC.

The J gene is TRBJ2-7, the V gene TRBV7-2; D may be TRBD2 (6 bases). Germline assignment: CDR1 SGHTA and CDR2 FQGNSA. CDR3 length equals 15 residues. Trimming stripped 5 bases from V and 7 bases from J, with 21 bases between. The CDR3 loop is CASSGRGSGVGEQYF. For the CDR3, the DNA is TGTGCCAGCAGCGGACGGGGGAGCGGAGTAGGTGAGCAGTACTTC.

The chain has TRBV4-1 and TRBJ2-5, with TRBD1 as a possible D gene (5 bases). This CDR3 region has 15 residues. Germline V gene data show CDR1 as MGHRA and CDR2 as YSYEKL. V lost 2 bases to trimming and J lost 5 bases, with 15 bases between them. The CDR3 is CASSQYDSAGETQYF. In nucleotides, the CDR3 is TGCGCCAGCAGCCAATATGACAGCGCTGGGGAGACCCAGTACTTC.

This chain joins TRBV5-4 and TRBJ1-2; tentative D call: TRBD1 (5 bases). In germline, CDR1 is SGHNT, CDR2 YYREEE (reference sequence). This CDR3 is 13 amino acids long. V lost 4 bases and J 4 bases, leaving 11 bases between the germline ends. The CDR3 region has the DNA TGTGCCAGCAGCCCAGCGGGGCCCTATGGCTACACCTTC. Translating gives CASSPAGPYGYTF.

The rearrangement joins TRBV5-1 to TRBJ1-6; weak D call: TRBD1 (5 bases). Trimming shortened V by 4 bases and J by 10 bases, and 21 bases separated the two germline ends. Germline V gives CDR1 SGHRS, CDR2 YFSETQ. The CDR3 has 16 amino acids. This CDR3 reads CASSLAAGTGRSPLHF. The CDR3 DNA is TGCGCCAGCAGCCTCGCCGCCGGGACCGGGAGGTCACCCCTCCACTTT.

The gene calls are TRBV24-1 and TRBJ2-5; D unclear. Germline lookup yields CDR1 KGHDR and CDR2 SFDVKD. The V end lost 4 bases, the J end lost 2 bases, and 13 bases lay between the germline ends. CDR3 length: 15 residues. The DNA of the CDR3 is TGTGCCACCAGTGACTCAACAGAGATTCAAGAGACCCAGTACTTC. Protein sequence: CATSDSTEIQETQYF.

This clone occurred once. The CDR3 DNA reads TGTGCCAGCTCAACAGACAAGAACTATGGCTACACCTTC. Amino acid sequence: CASSTDKNYGYTF. The chain carries TRBV18 and TRBJ1-2, with D uncertain. Germline V gene data show CDR1 as KGHSH and CDR2 as LQKENI. This CDR3 spans 13 amino acids. V was shortened by 5 bases and J by 2 bases, with 9 bases between the two germline ends.

This sequence joins TRBV30 and TRBJ2-7; no definite D call. Deletions cut 7 bases from V and 2 bases from J, with 9 bases between. Germline V gene sequence: CDR1 GTSNPN, CDR2 SVGIG (reference sequence). This CDR3 spans 11 amino acids. The CDR3 loop reads CAFQDTYEQYF. The CDR3 bases are TGTGCCTTTCAGGATACCTACGAGCAGTACTTC.

The CDR3 nucleotides are TGTGCCAGCCTGGACAGGGGGTCTAATGAAAAACTGTTTTTT. Protein: CASLDRGSNEKLFF. The V call is TRBV2, the J call TRBJ1-4, with 10 bases lining up with TRBD1. Germline lookup yields CDR1 SNHLY and CDR2 FYNNEI. V dropped 8 bases and J dropped 3; count of bases not matched to a gene: 3. The length of the CDR3 is 14 residues.

This chain connects TRBV30 to TRBJ2-3; TRBD1 matches 9 bases. The CDR3 consists of 12 residues. The ends lost 7 bases at V and 6 bases at J; junction bases unmatched: 5. Germline V lookup: CDR1 GTSNPN, CDR2 SVGIG (reference sequence). The CDR3 loop reads CALGTGMDTQYF. CDR3 DNA sequence: TGTGCCTTAGGGACAGGGATGGATACGCAGTATTTT.

This clone was seen only once. The chain has TRBV9 and TRBJ2-1, with TRBD1 matching 11 bases. Germline lookup yields CDR1 SGDLS and CDR2 YYNGEE. The CDR3 is 16 amino acids. Unmatched junction bases numbered 9, after V lost 4 bases and J lost 6 bases. The CDR3 here is CASSPTRDRGINEQFF. CDR3 sequence (DNA): TGTGCCAGCAGCCCAACCCGGGACAGGGGGATCAATGAGCAGTTCTTC.

The J gene is TRBJ1-2, the V gene TRBV6-1, with unresolved D. The CDR3 runs 15 residues. Germline CDR1 and CDR2: MNHNS and SASEGT. Trimming left V 1 base short and J 4 bases short, with 13 bases between. CDR3 sequence (DNA): TGTGCCAGCAGTGAAGGGGCAGCAAATACCTATGGCTACACCTTC. Protein product: CASSEGAANTYGYTF.

The chain carries TRBV7-3 and TRBJ2-3, with 10 bases that match TRBD2. Trimming took 5 bases from V and 3 from J; bases not matched to a gene: 8. This CDR3 spans 16 amino acids. CDR1 and CDR2 from the germline V gene are SGHTA and FQGTGA. The CDR3, as DNA: TGTGCCAGCAGCGAAAGCCCTAGCGGGGGTACAGATACGCAGTATTTT. Amino acid sequence: CASSESPSGGTDTQYF.

The chain has TRBV19 and TRBJ2-7, with 9 bases lining up with TRBD1. Germline V gene data show CDR1 as LNHDA and CDR2 as SQIVND (reference sequence). CDR3 length: 15 residues. The V gene end was trimmed by 3 bases and the J gene end by 6 bases; junction bases not matched to a gene: 9. CDR3 protein: CASSIGYGTGFEQYF. The CDR3 bases are TGTGCCAGTAGTATCGGATACGGGACAGGGTTCGAGCAGTACTTC.

This chain links TRBV7-6 with TRBJ1-1; D is undetermined. V gave up 5 bases and J gave up 4 bases, with 17 bases separating them. CDR1 SGHVS and CDR2 FNYEAQ come from the germline V gene. The CDR3 is 15 amino acids. The DNA of the CDR3 is TGTGCCAGCAGCCCGTCGACCGGGAGGGTCACTGAAGCTTTCTTT. Encoded protein: CASSPSTGRVTEAFF.

The chain carries TRBV19 and TRBJ1-5, with D perhaps TRBD1 (5 bases). CDR1 is LNHDA, CDR2 SQIVND, per germline (reference sequence). Deletions cut 8 bases from V and 6 bases from J, with 14 bases between. There are 13 residues in the CDR3. This chain's CDR3 is CASAGRYTQPQHF. The CDR3 DNA follows: TGTGCCAGTGCAGGGAGGTACACTCAGCCCCAGCATTTT.

The chain combines TRBV12-5 with TRBJ2-5; 14 bases are shared with TRBD2. The germline gives CDR1 LGHNT, CDR2 FRNRAP. CDR3 length equals 16 residues. After removal of 5 bases from V and 3 bases from J, the junction contained 5 bases not matched to a gene. The CDR3 DNA reads as TGTGCTAGTGGTCAAGGACTAGCGGGGGGCAAAGAGACCCAGTACTTC. It yields the protein CASGQGLAGGKETQYF.

The chain uses TRBV18 and TRBJ2-3; no reliable D call. CDR3 length equals 13 residues. V lost 4 bases to trimming and J lost 4 bases, with 9 bases between them. In germline, CDR1 is KGHSH, CDR2 LQKENI. The CDR3 nucleotides read TGTGCCAGCTCACTACAAGAAGCAGATACGCAGTATTTT. Translation: CASSLQEADTQYF.

The chain links TRBV11-1 to TRBJ2-6; 7 bases align to TRBD1. The CDR3 runs 15 residues. From germline, CDR1 is SGHAT and CDR2 FQDESV (reference sequence). V shed 6 bases and J 5 bases; nucleotides not matched to a gene: 7. DNA for the CDR3: TGTGCCAGCAGGAGAGGGGGCGACTGGGCCAACGTCCTGACTTTC. As protein: CASRRGGDWANVLTF.

This clone was counted a single time. This sequence joins TRBV18 and TRBJ2-7; 7 positions agree with TRBD1. This CDR3 is built from 14 residues. J lost 9 bases, V lost 1 base, and 9 bases had no gene match. Germline V gene lookup returns CDR1 KGHSH and CDR2 LQKENI. The CDR3 sequence is CASSPLPEGGVQYF. In DNA, the CDR3 is TGTGCCAGCTCACCACTTCCGGAAGGGGGCGTGCAGTACTTC.